These 26 T cell receptor beta chains were sequenced from one sample in a study of T cell responses to AZD1222 COVID-19 vaccine. TCRdb's copy holds only in-frame clones and misses some; the assay was immunoSEQ multiplex PCR. Of approximately 81,000 clones listed, roughly four fifths are singletons. The source was peripheral blood, collected 28 days after the second AZD1222 dose. Receptors were obtained from an adult who received the AZD1222 COVID-19 vaccine.

The chain carries TRBV12-3 or TRBV12-4 and TRBJ2-2; no definite D call. This CDR3 spans 12 amino acids. V dropped 5 bases and J dropped 6 bases, with 7 bases sitting between them. CDR3 DNA: TGTGCCAGCAGTCCGATCTCCGGGGAGCTGTTTTTT. Residues: CASSPISGELFF.

The gene calls are TRBV9 and TRBJ2-1, with D possibly being TRBD1 (6 bases). The CDR3 runs 15 residues. The germline V gene has CDR1 SGDLS and CDR2 YYNGEE. V was clipped by 3 bases and J by 7 bases, with 17 bases between them. The CDR3 DNA is TGTGCCAGCAGCGGACCACAGGGAGTCGGGAATGAGCAGTTCTTC. It yields the protein CASSGPQGVGNEQFF.

This clone was recorded only once. The J gene is TRBJ1-1, the V gene TRBV29-1; D remains unclear. V gave up 4 bases and J gave up 1 base, with 10 bases separating them. Germline loops: CDR1 SQVTM, CDR2 ANQGSEA. The CDR3 totals 13 residues. As DNA, the CDR3 is TGCAGCGTTGTATGGCCAACGAACACTGAAGCTTTCTTT. This gives the protein CSVVWPTNTEAFF.

The V gene is TRBV5-5, the J gene TRBJ2-1, with 8 nucleotides matching TRBD2. V was pared by 4 bases and J by 6 bases, with 15 bases of the junction left unmatched. The CDR3 loop spans 17 amino acids. Germline-derived CDR1 and CDR2 are SGHKS and YYEKEE (reference sequence). CDR3 loop: CASSPLYSGSGSNEQFF. The DNA of the CDR3 is TGTGCCAGCAGCCCCCTCTATTCTGGGAGCGGGAGCAATGAGCAGTTCTTC.

The V gene is TRBV9, the J gene TRBJ2-1, with D unclear. Trimming took off 4 bases at V and 2 bases at J, with 13 bases between the two ends. The CDR3 contains 15 residues. Germline V gives CDR1 SGDLS, CDR2 YYNGEE. In nucleotides, the CDR3 is TGTGCCAGCAGCCCCCTACTCGAGACCTACAATGAGCAGTTCTTC. Its protein product is CASSPLLETYNEQFF.

Only a few counts were recorded for this clone. The rearrangement uses TRBV11-3 and TRBJ1-3, with D unresolved. Looked up from germline, CDR1 is SGHNT and CDR2 is YENEEA. There are 15 residues in the CDR3. The germline V and J ends were trimmed by 1 base and 0 bases, with 7 bases remaining between them. CDR3 sequence (DNA): TGTGCCAGCAGCTTAGGGGCAGCCTCTGGAAACACCATATATTTT. Translation gives CASSLGAASGNTIYF.

The chain couples TRBV29-1 to TRBJ2-1; D possibly corresponds to TRBD1 (6 bases). CDR1 and CDR2 (germline): SQVTM, ANQGSEA. Trimming removed 5 bases at V and 9 bases at J, with 14 bases between. The CDR3 consists of 12 residues. The CDR3 sequence: CSVCPGHGEQFF. CDR3 coding DNA: TGCAGCGTTTGTCCGGGACATGGTGAGCAGTTCTTC.

This clone was seen a few times. This rearrangement joins TRBV28 to TRBJ2-6; possibly TRBD2 for D (6 bases). V was cut by 7 bases and J by 3 bases, with 13 bases left in between. This CDR3 is built from 15 residues. The germline gives CDR1 MDHEN, CDR2 SYDVKM. As DNA, the CDR3 is TGTGCCAGCAAATCTTACGGGAGTGGGGCCAACGTCCTGACTTTC. Amino acids: CASKSYGSGANVLTF.

This chain uses TRBV25-1 with TRBJ1-5, with D possibly TRBD1 on 5 matching bases. The V end lost 5 bases, the J end lost 5 bases, and 16 bases lay between the germline ends. The CDR3 loop spans 15 amino acids. CDR1 and CDR2 from the germline V gene are MGHDK and SYGVNS. This CDR3 reads CASSYGGGQDQPQHF. The CDR3 nucleotides read TGTGCCAGCAGTTACGGGGGTGGCCAGGATCAGCCCCAGCATTTT.

This rearrangement joins TRBV6-5 to TRBJ1-1; D uncertain. The CDR3 loop spans 15 amino acids. Between the trimmed V and J ends, which lost 5 bases and 0 bases, there was a span of 13 bases. Germline lookup yields CDR1 MNHEY and CDR2 SVGAGI. The CDR3 spells CASSRDWKMNTEAFF. DNA for the CDR3: TGTGCCAGCAGTCGCGACTGGAAGATGAACACTGAAGCTTTCTTT.

The CDR3 spells CASSRDSKTYGYTF. The DNA of the CDR3 is TGTGCCAGCAGCCGGGACAGCAAGACCTATGGCTACACCTTC. The V and J genes are TRBV5-6 and TRBJ1-2; 7 bases align to TRBD1. Germline CDR1 is SGHDT and CDR2 is YYEEEE. Germline trimming cut 4 bases from V and 4 bases from J; bases unmatched to any gene: 7. This CDR3 spans 14 amino acids.

The chain is built from TRBV27 and TRBJ1-1; D remains ambiguous. CDR3 size: 14 residues. V lost 2 bases and J 0 bases, leaving 7 bases between the germline ends. Germline CDR1 and CDR2: MNHEY and SMNVEV (reference sequence). The CDR3 DNA reads TGTGCCAGCAGTTTAGGCCTGCTGAACACTGAAGCTTTCTTT. Residues: CASSLGLLNTEAFF.

The chain links TRBV2 to TRBJ2-7; 9 positions agree with TRBD1. Germline V lookup: CDR1 SNHLY, CDR2 FYNNEI. This CDR3 comprises 13 residues. Trimming cost V 6 bases and J 5 bases; bases outside gene matches: 5. CDR3 amino acids: CASRRDRENEQYF. Here the CDR3 DNA reads TGTGCCAGCAGGCGGGACAGGGAGAACGAGCAGTACTTC. Complete variable domain (other parts from reference TRBV2 and TRBJ2-7): EPEVTQTPSHQVTQMGQEVILRCVPISNHLYFYWYRQILGQKVEFLVSFYNNEISEKSEIFDDQFSVERPDGSNFTLKIRSTKLEDSAMYFCASRRDRENEQYFGPGTRLTVT.

This clone was observed once. This chain uses TRBV29-1 with TRBJ2-3, with 11 bases that match TRBD2. With V trimmed by 7 bases and J by 3 bases, 6 bases remained unmatched. Per the germline V gene, CDR1 is SQVTM and CDR2 is ANQGSEA. The CDR3 covers 14 residues. CDR3 nucleotides: TGCAGCGGCCGACTAGCGGGGCAAACAGATACGCAGTATTTT. Translating it yields CSGRLAGQTDTQYF.

This clone was seen a handful of times. The chain employs TRBV6-5 and TRBJ2-5, with 9 bases matching TRBD2. The CDR3 has 14 amino acids. Trimming removed 4 bases from V and 4 bases from J; junction bases left unmatched: 4. Germline CDR1 reads MNHEY; CDR2 reads SVGAGI. The DNA of the CDR3 is TGTGCCAGCAGTTCGGGTAGCGGGGGAGAGACCCAGTACTTC. Protein: CASSSGSGGETQYF.

V gene TRBV30 combines with J gene TRBJ2-7; D is undetermined. CDR1 and CDR2 (germline): GTSNPN, SVGIG (reference sequence). CDR3 length: 18 amino acids. Trimming took 0 bases from V and 0 from J, leaving 21 bases between them. CDR3 region: CAWSVNTRWGYSSYEQYF. In DNA, the CDR3 is TGTGCCTGGAGTGTAAACACCAGGTGGGGTTACAGCTCCTACGAGCAGTACTTC.

The rearrangement links TRBV28 to TRBJ2-1; 11 bases are shared with TRBD2. This CDR3 contains 17 residues. Germline CDR1 MDHEN, CDR2 SYDVKM. Trimming took 6 bases from V and 3 from J; bases not matched to a gene: 10. This CDR3 reads CASSPGLAGGVYNEQFF. In nucleotides, the CDR3 is TGTGCCAGCAGCCCCGGGCTAGCGGGAGGAGTCTACAATGAGCAGTTCTTC.

The chain joins TRBV7-3 to TRBJ2-3, with D possibly matching TRBD1 (6 bases). V was cut by 1 base and J by 6 bases, with 17 bases left in between. Germline CDR1 reads SGHTA; CDR2 reads FQGTGA. This CDR3 region has 16 residues. CDR3 in DNA: TGTGCCAGCAGCTTAAACTCCGGGCGAACAGGGGATACGCAGTATTTT. Encoded protein: CASSLNSGRTGDTQYF.

The chain has TRBV28 and TRBJ1-1, with D perhaps matching TRBD1 (6 bases). Germline V gives CDR1 MDHEN, CDR2 SYDVKM. The CDR3 has 16 residues. V lost 4 bases and J 0 bases, leaving 15 bases between the germline ends. The CDR3 here is CASSSLMQGMNTEAFF. The CDR3 DNA reads as TGTGCCAGCAGTTCGCTCATGCAGGGGATGAACACTGAAGCTTTCTTT. Full variable domain (remainder filled in from reference TRBV28 and TRBJ1-1): DVKVTQSSRYLVKRTGEKVFLECVQDMDHENMFWYRQDPGLGLRLIYFSYDVKMKEKGDIPEGYSVSREKKERFSLILESASTNQTSMYLCASSSLMQGMNTEAFFGQGTRLTVV.

The CDR3 loop reads CASSFDPGSAGYTF. The CDR3 region has the DNA TGTGCCAGCAGTTTTGACCCAGGCTCTGCTGGCTACACCTTC. The chain uses TRBV5-4 and TRBJ1-2; no clear D gene. The germline gives CDR1 SGHNT, CDR2 YYREEE (reference sequence). Trimming pared 5 bases from V and 7 bases from J, leaving 18 bases between. CDR3 length: 14 residues.

This clone was detected a few times. J is TRBJ2-7 and V is TRBV9, with D possibly being TRBD2 (6 bases). The germline V gene encodes CDR1 SGDLS and CDR2 YYNGEE. Trimming stripped 7 bases from V and 4 bases from J, with 18 bases between. This CDR3 is 14 amino acids long. The CDR3 is CASSGTANIYEQYF. Here the CDR3 DNA reads TGTGCCAGCTCCGGGACTGCGAATATATACGAGCAGTACTTC.

The V call is TRBV4-3, the J call TRBJ1-4; the D gene is possibly TRBD1 (5 bases). V lost 0 bases and J lost 15, with 14 bases in between. The CDR3 is made up of 13 amino acids. Germline V gene lookup returns CDR1 LGHNA and CDR2 YSLEER. The CDR3 DNA reads TGCGCCAGCAGCCAAGATATTTCGGGACTTGTGTTTTTT. It encodes CASSQDISGLVFF.

This clone was seen only once. This sequence joins TRBV7-8 and TRBJ1-3, with D tentatively TRBD1 (6 bases). Germline values: CDR1 SGHVS, CDR2 FQNEAQ. Deletions cut 4 bases from V and 0 bases from J, with 16 bases between. The CDR3 spans 17 residues. The DNA of the CDR3 is TGTGCCAGCAGCTCTACAGGGCCCCTATCCTCTGGAAACACCATATATTTT. Translated: CASSSTGPLSSGNTIYF.

V and J are TRBV5-1 and TRBJ2-5; no definite D call. Trimming stripped 2 bases from V and 3 bases from J, with 8 bases between. The CDR3 runs to 13 residues. The V gene's germline CDR1 is SGHRS and CDR2 YFSETQ. As DNA, the CDR3 is TGCGCCAGCAGCTTTGGCCAAGAAGAGACCCAGTACTTC. This sequence encodes CASSFGQEETQYF.

CDR3 residues: CAISETTGGVLFF. CDR3 DNA: TGTGCCATCAGCGAGACGACGGGGGGAGTACTGTTCTTC. The rearrangement joins TRBV10-3 to TRBJ2-1, with 7 bases fitting TRBD2. Germline CDR1 reads ENHRY; CDR2 reads SYGVKD. The CDR3 sequence is 13 residues long. With V trimmed by 6 bases and J by 15 bases, 14 bases remained unmatched.

This clone was counted a few times. The V and J genes are TRBV5-6 and TRBJ1-2, with 10 positions matching TRBD1. Germline V gene lookup returns CDR1 SGHDT and CDR2 YYEEEE. The CDR3 loop spans 17 amino acids. Losses at the gene ends were 4 bases for V and 4 bases for J; bases not matched to a gene: 13. The CDR3 sequence is CASSPIPGQGPTYGYTF. The CDR3 DNA reads TGTGCCAGCAGCCCCATCCCGGGACAGGGGCCAACCTATGGCTACACCTTC.